Sequencing of this T cell receptor (beta chain) was carried out in a study of T cell repertoires in cytomegalovirus infection. On the study more broadly: Recently described HLA-C-restricted plus well-studied HLA-B-restricted CMV epitopes were used. Public TCR beta signature analysis indicated the presence of both CMV infection and matching HLA type. General observations from the study: It was HLA-C-restricted CMV-specific TCR beta clonotypes that dominated the response ex vivo.

The CDR3 has 14 residues. CDR1 LGHNA and CDR2 YSLEER come from the germline V gene. TCRdb reanalysed the reads using MiXCR and keeps one entry per CDR3 protein. In the table there are approximately 1,000,000 distinct CDR3 sequences, around 31% of which are singletons. This clonotype was detected a few times. The antigen is not known. A read error may produce the germline difference seen at one junction end. Sample: cultured CD8+ T cells from PBMCs, taken from culture after CMV antigen stimulation. The clonotype was recovered from a human donor in good health (CMV status not recorded). Some clones in this sample may be carry-over from other donors' samples. This sequence joins TRBV4-3 and TRBJ1-6, with D unclear. For the CDR3, the DNA is TGCGCCAGCAGCCAAGATCCGACTCCCGGAATCCTCCTTTTT. It yields the protein CASSQDPTPGILLF.